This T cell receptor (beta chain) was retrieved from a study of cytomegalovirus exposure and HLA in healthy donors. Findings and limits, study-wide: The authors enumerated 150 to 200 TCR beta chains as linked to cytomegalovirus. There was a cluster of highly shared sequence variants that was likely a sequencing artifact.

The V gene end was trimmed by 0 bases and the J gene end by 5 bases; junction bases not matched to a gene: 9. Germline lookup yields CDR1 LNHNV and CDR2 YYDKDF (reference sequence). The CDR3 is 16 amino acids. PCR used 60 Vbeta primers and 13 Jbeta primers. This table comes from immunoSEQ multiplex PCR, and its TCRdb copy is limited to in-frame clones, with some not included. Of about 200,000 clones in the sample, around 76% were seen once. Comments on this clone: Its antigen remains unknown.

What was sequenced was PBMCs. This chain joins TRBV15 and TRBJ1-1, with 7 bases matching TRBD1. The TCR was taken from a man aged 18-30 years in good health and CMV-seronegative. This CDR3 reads CATSRDITPGGTEAFF. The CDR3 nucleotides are TGTGCCACCAGCAGAGACATAACACCAGGGGGGACTGAAGCTTTCTTT.